The 12 T cell receptor beta chains below were found in one sample sequenced in a study of blood T cell repertoires in COVID-19. Assay: immunoSEQ multiplex PCR; the TCRdb copy retains only in-frame clones and omits some. The sample has 87,000 or so clones, about four fifths seen once. Input material: peripheral blood. The receptors shown here come from a woman aged 65 to 85 with acute or convalescent COVID-19.

The chain couples TRBV2 to TRBJ2-7, with 7 bases that match TRBD1. The J segment lost 4 bases and the V segment lost 9 bases, leaving 12 bases of the junction unmatched. The CDR3 loop spans 14 amino acids. The germline V gene has CDR1 SNHLY and CDR2 FYNNEI. The CDR3 loop is CASVSRGRGYEQYF. CDR3 DNA: TGTGCCAGTGTAAGCAGGGGGAGAGGGTACGAGCAGTACTTC. The whole variable domain, filled in from reference TRBV2 and TRBJ2-7, reads EPEVTQTPSHQVTQMGQEVILRCVPISNHLYFYWYRQILGQKVEFLVSFYNNEISEKSEIFDDQFSVERPDGSNFTLKIRSTKLEDSAMYFCASVSRGRGYEQYFGPGTRLTVT.

This chain connects TRBV7-9 to TRBJ2-3; D is possibly TRBD2 (5 bases). V lost 6 bases to trimming and J lost 6 bases, with 13 bases between them. Per germline, CDR1 SEHNR and CDR2 FQNEAQ (reference sequence). This CDR3 region has 13 residues. The CDR3 here is CASSSGPGDTQYF. The CDR3 nucleotides are TGTGCCAGCAGTTCAGGACCGGGGGATACGCAGTATTTT.

V usage is TRBV5-4 and J usage is TRBJ1-2; a weak D match, TRBD1 (6 bases). This CDR3 comprises 14 residues. The V gene lost 0 bases and the J gene lost 4 bases, with 10 bases spanning the gap. Germline assignment: CDR1 SGHNT and CDR2 YYREEE (reference sequence). The CDR3 is CASSLEGQTYGYTF. The CDR3 DNA is TGTGCCAGCAGCTTGGAAGGACAGACCTATGGCTACACCTTC.

The V gene is TRBV10-2, the J gene TRBJ2-1, with TRBD2 matching 8 bases. Germline V lookup: CDR1 WSHSY, CDR2 SAAADI. This CDR3 region has 14 residues. The V segment lost 7 bases and the J segment 4 bases; nucleotides outside the gene matches: 6. CDR3: CASTGGGFYNEQFF. In DNA, the CDR3 is TGCGCCAGCACTGGCGGGGGGTTTTACAATGAGCAGTTCTTC.

This clone has just a few counts. The chain is built from TRBV7-9 and TRBJ2-7; 7 bases map to TRBD1. The V and J ends lost 4 bases and 0 bases, in that order; junction bases with no gene match: 6. The CDR3 contains 15 residues. Germline V CDR1 and CDR2: SEHNR, FQNEAQ (reference sequence). This chain's CDR3 is CASSSDRSLSYEQYF. The CDR3 DNA is TGTGCCAGCAGCTCGGACAGGTCCCTCTCCTACGAGCAGTACTTC.

Here the CDR3 reads CAIKETRGNYGYTF. The CDR3 nucleotides read TGTGCCATCAAGGAGACTAGGGGCAACTATGGCTACACCTTC. The rearrangement uses TRBV10-3 and TRBJ1-2; D perhaps matches TRBD1 (5 bases). The CDR3 is made up of 14 amino acids. Germline V gives CDR1 ENHRY, CDR2 SYGVKD. Deletions cut 7 bases from V and 2 bases from J, with 14 bases between.

The chain recombines TRBV3-1 (or the pseudogene TRBV3-2) with TRBJ2-7; 9 bases are a match to TRBD2. V lost 4 bases and J lost 2; bases outside the gene matches: 9. The CDR3 covers 16 residues. Per germline, CDR1 LGHDT and CDR2 YNNKEL (reference sequence). CDR3 nucleotide sequence: TGTGCCAGCAGCCCCCTTACGGGCGGGGGGGCCTACGAGCAGTACTTC. This encodes CASSPLTGGGAYEQYF.

The chain carries TRBV5-5 and TRBJ2-5; D is possibly TRBD2 (6 bases). CDR1 SGHKS and CDR2 YYEKEE come from the germline V gene (reference sequence). CDR3 length equals 14 residues. V dropped 7 bases and J dropped 5 bases, with 18 bases sitting between them. The CDR3 DNA follows: TGTGCCAGCTCCCAGGAGGGAACGGGGGAGACCCAGTACTTC. Amino acids: CASSQEGTGETQYF.

In DNA, the CDR3 is TGTGCCAGCAGCCAATGGTTGAGTTCACCCCTCCACTTT. Amino acid sequence: CASSQWLSSPLHF. The chain has TRBV3-1 (or the pseudogene TRBV3-2) and TRBJ1-6, with D hard to call. Germline V gene lookup returns CDR1 LGHDT and CDR2 YNNKEL (reference sequence). Between the trimmed V and J ends, which lost 2 bases and 9 bases, there was a span of 8 bases. This CDR3 is 13 amino acids long.

This rearrangement joins TRBV5-1 to TRBJ1-1; the match to TRBD1 covers 10 bases. J was trimmed by 6 bases and V by 1 base; bases with no gene match: 6. The V gene's germline CDR1 is SGHRS and CDR2 YFSETQ. This CDR3 comprises 15 residues. The CDR3 DNA sequence: TGCGCCAGCAGCTTGACGGGACAGGGGTTATCTGAAGCTTTCTTT. Translation: CASSLTGQGLSEAFF. The full variable domain, with the rest looked up from reference TRBV5-1 and TRBJ1-1, is KAGVTQTPRYLIKTRGQQVTLSCSPISGHRSVSWYQQTPGQGLQFLFEYFSETQRNKGNFPGRFSGRQFSNSRSEMNVSTLELGDSALYLCASSLTGQGLSEAFFGQGTRLTVV.

CDR3 nucleotides: TGTGCCACCCAAAACCCAGGCCCGAGCTCTGGAAACACCATATATTTT. It translates to CATQNPGPSSGNTIYF. The V gene is TRBV15, the J gene TRBJ1-3; no firm D call. Germline assignment: CDR1 LNHNV and CDR2 YYDKDF (reference sequence). The CDR3 extends over 16 amino acids. V dropped 8 bases and J dropped 0 bases, with 17 bases sitting between them.

The chain uses TRBV7-6 and TRBJ1-4, with unresolved D. The CDR3 contains 15 residues. Germline CDR1 and CDR2: SGHVS and FNYEAQ. V shed 1 base and J shed 7 bases, with 13 bases lying between them. In nucleotides, the CDR3 is TGTGCCAGCAGCTTAGTGGGAGTTTCGGCTGAAAAACTGTTTTTT. Encoded protein: CASSLVGVSAEKLFF.